The clone carrying this T cell receptor beta chain was seen only a few times. The source of the sample is a study of T cells after yellow fever vaccination. As TCR cDNA was made by 5'RACE template switching, a universal primer site and UMIs were added. Each CDR3 protein is one row after TCRdb ran MiXCR on the 5' RACE reads. The sample carries 300,000 or so distinct CDR3 sequences, 8.7% recorded once. The CDR3 has 14 residues. Germline CDR1 is SGHRS and CDR2 is YFSETQ. V was pared by 0 bases and J by 6 bases, with 3 bases of the junction left unmatched. This rearrangement joins TRBV5-1 to TRBJ2-1; 7 bases are shared with TRBD2. The specimen comprised CD4+ T cells sorted from PBMCs, sampled 5 days after the yellow fever booster vaccination. This TCR was sampled from a man aged 18 to 29 who received the YFV17D yellow fever vaccine. CDR3 in amino acids: CASSLGLARNEQFF. CDR3 in DNA: TGCGCCAGCAGCTTGGGACTAGCACGCAATGAGCAGTTCTTC.